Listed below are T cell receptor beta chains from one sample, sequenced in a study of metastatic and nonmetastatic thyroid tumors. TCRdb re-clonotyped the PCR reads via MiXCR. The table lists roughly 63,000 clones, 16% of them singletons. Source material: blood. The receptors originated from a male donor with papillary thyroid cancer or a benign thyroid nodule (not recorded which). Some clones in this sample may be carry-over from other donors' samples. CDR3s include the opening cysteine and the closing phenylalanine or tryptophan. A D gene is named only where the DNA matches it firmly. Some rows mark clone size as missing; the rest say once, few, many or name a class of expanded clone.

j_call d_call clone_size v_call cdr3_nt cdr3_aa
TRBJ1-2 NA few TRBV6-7 TGTGCCATCACCGGACAGTGCGAAAACGGCTACACCTTC CAITGQCENGYTF
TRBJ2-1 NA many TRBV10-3 TGTGCCATCAGACAGGAGCTATACAATGAGCAGTTCTTC CAIRQELYNEQFF
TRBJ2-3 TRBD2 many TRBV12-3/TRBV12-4 TGTGCCAGCAGCCCCGGGACTACGAATACGCAGTATTTT CASSPGTTNTQYF
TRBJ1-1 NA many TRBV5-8 TGTGCCAGCAGCTCTGGGGGAGGGGGCACTGAAGCTTTCTTT CASSSGGGGTEAFF
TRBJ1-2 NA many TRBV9 TGTGCCAGCAGCGGGGGTTGGGACGTCTATGGCTACACCTTC CASSGGWDVYGYTF
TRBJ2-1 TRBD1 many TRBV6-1 TGTGCCAGCAGTGAGGCAGGGGGCTCAAATGAGCAGTTCTTC CASSEAGGSNEQFF
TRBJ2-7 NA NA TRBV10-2 TGTTCCAGCACTTTGAGGTACGAGCAGTACTTC CSSTLRYEQYF
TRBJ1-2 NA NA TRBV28 TGTGCCAGCATTCCCCCTTTTGGAGGTAACTATGGCTACACCTTC CASIPPFGGNYGYTF
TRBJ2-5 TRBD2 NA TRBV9 TGTGCCAGCAGCGGTCTAGCGGGGCCCCGTGAGACCCAGTACTTC CASSGLAGPRETQYF
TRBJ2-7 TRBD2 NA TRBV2 TGTGCCAGCAGTGAATTTAGGGGACTAGCGATCTACGAGCAGTACTTC CASSEFRGLAIYEQYF
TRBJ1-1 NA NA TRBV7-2 TGTGCCAGCAGATTAACCCTGTACACATATGAAGCTTTCTTT CASRLTLYTYEAFF
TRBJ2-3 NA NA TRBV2 TGTGCCAGCAGTGGAGTTAGGCTGGACTTTAGCACAGATACGCAGTATTTT CASSGVRLDFSTDTQYF
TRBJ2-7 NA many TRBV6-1 TGTGCCAGCAGCGAAAACTACGAGCAGTACTTC CASSENYEQYF
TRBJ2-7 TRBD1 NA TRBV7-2 TGTGCCAGCAGCTCTACGGGACAGGGGACCTACGAGCAGTACTTC CASSSTGQGTYEQYF
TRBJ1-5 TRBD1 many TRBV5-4 TGTGCCAGCAGCCCCCAAACAGGGGTTCAGCCCCAGCATTTT CASSPQTGVQPQHF
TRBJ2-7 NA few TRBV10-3 TGTGCCATCAGTGAGTCAGGTCAAGAGCAGTACTTC CAISESGQEQYF
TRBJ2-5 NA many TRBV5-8 TGTGCCAGCAGCTTTTCGGCATCCAGAGGCCAAGAGACCCAGTACTTC CASSFSASRGQETQYF
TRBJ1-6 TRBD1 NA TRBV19 TGTGCCAGTAGTATAGTCCCGGGACAGGGCGGTTCACCCCTCCACTTT CASSIVPGQGGSPLHF
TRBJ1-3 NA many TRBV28 TGTGCCAGCAGTTTTCCACAGGCGCGAAACACCATATATTTT CASSFPQARNTIYF
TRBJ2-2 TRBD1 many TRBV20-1 TGCAGTGCTAGCCGCAGCGACAGGGGGACCGGGGAGCTGTTTTTT CSASRSDRGTGELFF
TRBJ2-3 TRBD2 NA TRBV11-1 TGTGCCAGCAGCTCAAGTGTAGCGGGAGGTCGCACAGATACGCAGTATTTT CASSSSVAGGRTDTQYF
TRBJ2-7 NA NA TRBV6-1 TGTGCCAGCAGTGATCGAGGAGCCTACGAGCATTACTTC CASSDRGAYEHYF
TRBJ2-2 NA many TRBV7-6 TGTGCCAGCAGCTCTTCAACAGCCGGGGAGCTGTTTTTT CASSSSTAGELFF
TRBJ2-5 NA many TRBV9 TGTGCCAGCAGCGAGGGCAGGGGATTCCAAGAGACCCAGTACTTC CASSEGRGFQETQYF
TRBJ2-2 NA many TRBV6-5 TGTGCCAGCAGTTACTCTGGGGTCGGGGAGCTGTTTTTT CASSYSGVGELFF
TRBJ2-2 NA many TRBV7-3 TGTGCCAGCAGCGACCTAGATTCCGGGGAGCTGTTTTTT CASSDLDSGELFF
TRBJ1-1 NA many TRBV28 TGTGCCAGCAGTTTATTAAGTTCAGGGGTACGTACTGAAGCTTTCTTT CASSLLSSGVRTEAFF
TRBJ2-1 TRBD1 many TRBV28 TGTGCCAGCAGTTCCTCCGGGACAGGGCTTCTCAATGAGCAGTTCTTC CASSSSGTGLLNEQFF
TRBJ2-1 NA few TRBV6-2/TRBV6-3 TGTGCCAGCAGCCTAGCTGGAGTGAATGAGCAGTTCTTC CASSLAGVNEQFF
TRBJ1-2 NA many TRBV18 TGTGCCAGCTCACCACTATCTCAGGCGGATGGCTACACCTTC CASSPLSQADGYTF
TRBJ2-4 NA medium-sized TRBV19 TGTGCCAGTAACCCCCAGGCCTCCGTGAACATTCAGTACTTC CASNPQASVNIQYF
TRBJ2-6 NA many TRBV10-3 TGTGCCATCAGTGAGTCGGGTGGGGGCCACTCTGGGGCCAACGTCCTGACTTTC CAISESGGGHSGANVLTF
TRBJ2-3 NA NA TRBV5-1 TGCGCCAGCAGCTTGGACCACTTGGGCACAGATACGCAGTATTTT CASSLDHLGTDTQYF
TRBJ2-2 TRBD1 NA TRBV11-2 TGTGCCAGCAGCCCCCAATTTGGACAGGGGGTTGTCGGGGAGCTGTTTTTT CASSPQFGQGVVGELFF
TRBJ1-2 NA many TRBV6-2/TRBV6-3 TGTGCCAGCAGACGCCTATCAGGGAAAGACTATGGCTACACCTTC CASRRLSGKDYGYTF
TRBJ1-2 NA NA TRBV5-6 TGTGCCAGCATCTTGGGCGGGGCCCCCGTATTGGACACCTTC CASILGGAPVLDTF
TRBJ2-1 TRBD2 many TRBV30 TGTGCCTGGAGTGTCGGGGGGAGCAATGAGCAGTTCTTC CAWSVGGSNEQFF
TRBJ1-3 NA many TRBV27 TGTGCCAGCAGTCTGAGGAGGGGTGCCGGAAACACCATATATTTT CASSLRRGAGNTIYF
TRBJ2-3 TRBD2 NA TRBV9 TGTGCCAGCAGCCCCCGACTAGCGGAAAGCACAGATACGCAGTATTTT CASSPRLAESTDTQYF
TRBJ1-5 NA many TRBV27 TGTGCCAGCAGTTTCCGCAATCAGCCCCAGCATTTT CASSFRNQPQHF
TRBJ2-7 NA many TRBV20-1 TGCAGTGCCTCGACTAGTAGCTACGAGCAGTACTTC CSASTSSYEQYF
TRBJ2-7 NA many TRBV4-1 TGCGCCAGCAGCCACCCCCAGCGCGGAACCTACGAGCAGTACTTC CASSHPQRGTYEQYF
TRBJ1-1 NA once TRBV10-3 TGTGCCATCAGTGAGTCGGCTTTTTTCTACAGTCGCAACACTGAAGCTTTCTTT CAISESAFFYSRNTEAFF
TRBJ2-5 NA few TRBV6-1 TGTGCCAGCACCCGGGCCCCCGCTTCCGAGACCCAGTACTTC CASTRAPASETQYF
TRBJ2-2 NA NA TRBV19 TGTGCGGCTCGGTGGGGTTTTACCGGGGAGCTGTTTTTC CAARWGFTGELFF
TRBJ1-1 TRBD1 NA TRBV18 TGTGCCAGCTCACAAAACCGGGACAGGGCAATTGAAGCTTTCTTT CASSQNRDRAIEAFF
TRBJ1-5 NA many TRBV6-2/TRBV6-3 TGTGCCAGCAGTTACAGCAGGGGCAATCAGCCCCAGCATTTT CASSYSRGNQPQHF
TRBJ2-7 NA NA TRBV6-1 TGTGCCAGCAGTGAAGTCCCGGGACGGAGTTACGAGCAGTACTTC CASSEVPGRSYEQYF
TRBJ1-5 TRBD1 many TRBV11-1 TGTGCCAGCAGCTTAGGCAGGGGGGACTCAAATCAGCCCCAGCATTTT CASSLGRGDSNQPQHF
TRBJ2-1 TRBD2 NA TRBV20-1 TGCAGTGCCCTCGGACTAGCGGGAGGGTCATACAATGAGCAGTTCTTC CSALGLAGGSYNEQFF
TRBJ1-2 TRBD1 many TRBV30 TGTGCCTGGAGTACCACCGGGACAGGGGGCTACACCTTC CAWSTTGTGGYTF
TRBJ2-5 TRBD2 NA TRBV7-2 TGTGCCAGCAGCCCGGGACTAGCGGGGGGGCGGGAGACCCAGTACTTC CASSPGLAGGRETQYF
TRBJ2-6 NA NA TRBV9 TGTGCCAGCAGCCTACGTGGACGGGGGGCCTCTGGGGCCAACTTCCTGACTTTC CASSLRGRGASGANFLTF
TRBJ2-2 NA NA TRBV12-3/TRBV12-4 TGTGCCTCCGTAAGTCCCACCGTGGAGCTTTTTTTT CASVSPTVELFF
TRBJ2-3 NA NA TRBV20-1 TGCAGTGATCAACTCCTAGTGGGGACAAGCACAGATACGCAGTATTTT CSDQLLVGTSTDTQYF
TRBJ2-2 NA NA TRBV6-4 TGTGCCAGCAGTGACTCGGCCGGTGGTGTTGGGGAGCTGTTTTTC CASSDSAGGVGELFF
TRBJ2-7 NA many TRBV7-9 TGTGCCAGCAGCTTAGCGGACGGGCTTACCTACGAGCAGTACTTC CASSLADGLTYEQYF
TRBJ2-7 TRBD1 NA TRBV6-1 TGTGCCAGCAGTGACGGGACAGGGGGCCCCTACGAGCAGTACTTC CASSDGTGGPYEQYF
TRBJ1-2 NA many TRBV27 TGTGCCAGCAGTTTGGGCAGGGACGACTATGGCTACACCTTC CASSLGRDDYGYTF
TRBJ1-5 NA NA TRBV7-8 TGTGCCAGCAGCTTTGGGCCACAGGTGAACCTCAATCAGCCCCATCATTTT CASSFGPQVNLNQPHHF